One sample yielded the 20 T cell receptor beta chains listed below, sequenced in a study of blood T cells in healthy people across ages. PCR was performed a second time for roughly 7 to 12 cycles using a sample-barcoded 5' primer and a J-beta primer mix. TCRdb reprocessed the 5' RACE reads with MiXCR, giving one entry per CDR3 protein. The data hold 550,000 to 650,000 distinct CDR3 sequences, with under 30% observed a single time. Sequencing was carried out using blood. These receptor sequences come from a woman older than 75 in good health.

The chain employs TRBV11-2 and TRBJ2-7, with D possibly matching TRBD1 (5 bases). This CDR3 is 14 amino acids long. Germline CDR1 reads SGHAT; CDR2 reads FQNNGV. V lost 0 bases, J lost 7 bases, and 13 bases lay in between. The CDR3 region is CASSLDRVDNEQYF. The CDR3 coding sequence is TGTGCCAGCAGCTTAGACAGGGTCGACAATGAGCAGTACTTC. The whole variable domain, filled in from reference TRBV11-2 and TRBJ2-7, reads EAGVAQSPRYKIIEKRQSVAFWCNPISGHATLYWYQQILGQGPKLLIQFQNNGVVDDSQLPKDRFSAERLKGVDSTLKIQPAKLEDSAVYLCASSLDRVDNEQYFGPGTRLTVT.

As concerns this clonotype: A junction end diverges from the germline sequence, so it may reflect a read error. The chain is built from TRBV12-3 or TRBV12-4 and TRBJ1-2; D is possibly TRBD1 (5 bases). The CDR3 loop spans 13 amino acids. The CDR3 loop is CACSLRDNYGYTF. As DNA, the CDR3 is TGTGCCTGCAGTTTGCGGGACAACTATGGCTACACCTTC.

Many counts were recorded for this clonotype. The V call is TRBV4-2, the J call TRBJ1-4; weak D call: TRBD1 (5 bases). Germline V lookup: CDR1 LGHNA, CDR2 YNFKEQ. Trimming shortened V by 2 bases and J by 4 bases, and 14 bases separated the two germline ends. This CDR3 has 16 amino acids. The CDR3 nucleotides are TGTGCCAGCAGCCAATTCAGGGCGGAGGGTAATGAAAAACTGTTTTTT. Translated: CASSQFRAEGNEKLFF.

This clonotype was observed many times. V and J are TRBV29-1 and TRBJ2-7, with a tentative D call TRBD1 (5 bases). V lost 7 bases, J lost 3 bases, and 10 bases lay in between. The germline V gene has CDR1 SQVTM and CDR2 ANQGSEA. The CDR3 spans 11 residues. CDR3 bases: TGCAGCGCCGAGACAGACTACGAGCAGTACTTC. Translation gives CSAETDYEQYF.

CDR3 nucleotides: TGCGCCAGCAGCTTTACCACCCGGACTAGCGGGAGTAAAAACGAGCAGTACTTC. This sequence encodes CASSFTTRTSGSKNEQYF. This chain connects TRBV5-1 to TRBJ2-7; TRBD2 matches 13 bases. CDR1 is SGHRS, CDR2 YFSETQ, per germline. The CDR3 has 18 amino acids. V gave up 2 bases and J gave up 5 bases; unmatched junction bases: 13.

V usage is TRBV6-2 or TRBV6-3 and J usage is TRBJ1-5; the D is unclear. This CDR3 spans 16 amino acids. V gave up 2 bases and J gave up 1 base, with 12 bases separating them. Looked up from germline, CDR1 is MNHEY and CDR2 is SVGEGT. CDR3 DNA sequence: TGTGCCAGCAGTTACGGGGTGCCGAGGAGCAATCAGCCCCAGCATTTT. It translates to CASSYGVPRSNQPQHF.

This clonotype was recorded many times. The chain employs TRBV29-1 and TRBJ1-2; D is ambiguous. The CDR3 extends over 13 amino acids. V lost 4 bases to trimming and J lost 0 bases, with 9 bases between them. Germline V gene sequence: CDR1 SQVTM, CDR2 ANQGSEA. The CDR3, as DNA: TGCAGCGTTGCTTACAACCCTAACTATGGCTACACCTTC. Its translation: CSVAYNPNYGYTF.

Concerning this clonotype itself: Possible read error: a much larger clone is one base away. V usage is TRBV12-3 or TRBV12-4 and J usage is TRBJ2-4, with D uncertain. The DNA end is a closer match to TRBJ2-7, so the J assignment may be wrong. CDR3 size: 13 residues. The CDR3 region has the DNA TGTGCCAGCGGTTTTTCATCGTACTACGAGCAGTACTTC. Its translation: CASGFSSYYEQYF.

This clonotype was seen at least ten times. The chain has TRBV9 and TRBJ1-6; D ambiguous. The CDR3 covers 15 residues. CDR1 is SGDLS and CDR2 is YYNGEE in the germline V gene. Trimming pared 0 bases from V and 9 bases from J, leaving 13 bases between. The chain's CDR3 is CASSVDGGSTSPLHF. The CDR3 coding sequence is TGTGCCAGCAGCGTAGATGGAGGGTCAACTTCACCCCTCCACTTT.

At least ten counts were recorded for this clonotype. CDR3: CASTQAGGSYNEQFF. The CDR3 nucleotides read TGTGCCAGTACCCAAGCGGGGGGCTCCTACAATGAGCAGTTCTTC. The chain has TRBV27 and TRBJ2-1; 9 bases align to TRBD2. Trimming at V came to 9 bases and at J to 0 bases, leaving 6 bases not matched to a gene. The CDR3 consists of 15 residues. CDR1 MNHEY and CDR2 SMNVEV come from the germline V gene (reference sequence).

The chain joins TRBV2 to TRBJ1-1; TRBD1 is a possible D gene (5 bases). CDR1 is SNHLY, CDR2 FYNNEI, per germline. V was cut by 4 bases and J by 1 base, with 16 bases left in between. This CDR3 has 16 residues. CDR3 residues: CASSGLPGRRNTEAFF. The CDR3, as DNA: TGTGCCAGCAGTGGCCTACCGGGACGGCGGAACACTGAAGCTTTCTTT.

Points on this clonotype: Being one base from a much bigger clone, this may be a read error. V and J are TRBV12-3 or TRBV12-4 and TRBJ2-5; D possibly corresponds to TRBD2 (5 bases). The CDR3 spans 13 residues. V was trimmed by 7 bases and J by 11 bases, leaving 20 bases between them. Here the CDR3 reads CASTPSGVWEQYF. The CDR3 bases are TGTGCCAGCACCCCCAGTGGGGTTTGGGAGCAGTACTTC.

Note on this clonotype: A read error may be the cause here, since a much bigger clone is one base away. J is TRBJ1-1 and V is TRBV10-3; no definite D call. The V gene's germline CDR1 is ENHRY and CDR2 SYGVKD. V was trimmed by 5 bases and J by 6 bases, leaving 13 bases between them. CDR3 length: 13 amino acids. The DNA for the CDR3 is TGTGCCATCAGTCAAGACGGATACGCTGAAGCTTTCTTT. Protein: CAISQDGYAEAFF.

This clonotype was observed many times. The chain has TRBV2 and TRBJ2-3, with D uncertain. The ends were cut back, 7 bases at V and 2 bases at J, with 7 bases in the middle. Germline lookup yields CDR1 SNHLY and CDR2 FYNNEI. CDR3 length: 12 residues. As DNA, the CDR3 is TGTGCCAGCACGGCACACACAGATACGCAGTATTTT. This gives the protein CASTAHTDTQYF.

The sample holds a few counts of this clonotype. V gene TRBV5-6 combines with J gene TRBJ2-3; 9 positions match TRBD2. Germline-derived CDR1 and CDR2 are SGHDT and YYEEEE. The CDR3 length is 17 residues. V dropped 1 base and J dropped 4; count of bases not matched to a gene: 10. The CDR3 DNA sequence: TGTGCCAGCAGCTTGTTCGCTAGCGGGGCGAGCGCAGATACGCAGTATTTT. Protein product: CASSLFASGASADTQYF.

Only a few counts were recorded for this clonotype. Just one base apart from a much larger clone, this may be a read error. In DNA, the CDR3 is TGTGCCATCAGTGAGTCTTCCTTCGACAGGGTCCACTATGGCTACACCTTC. As protein: CAISESSFDRVHYGYTF. The chain recombines TRBV10-3 with TRBJ1-2; 7 bases are shared with TRBD1. V lost 0 bases to trimming and J lost 3 bases; unmatched junction nucleotides: 10. Germline loops: CDR1 ENHRY, CDR2 SYGVKD. This CDR3 contains 17 residues.

The rearrangement links TRBV7-2 to TRBJ2-7, with a weak D call TRBD2 (5 bases). The CDR3 extends over 16 amino acids. Deletions cut 4 bases from V and 2 bases from J, with 18 bases between. Germline values: CDR1 SGHTA, CDR2 FQGNSA. The CDR3 sequence: CASSSGRRQVTYEQYF. Written as DNA, the CDR3 is TGTGCCAGCAGCTCGGGTCGGAGGCAGGTCACCTACGAGCAGTACTTC.

This clonotype was observed a few times. A much larger clone differs by one base, so this may be a read error. The V and J genes are TRBV4-3 and TRBJ2-7, with TRBD2 as a possible D gene (5 bases). Germline V gene data show CDR1 as LGHNA and CDR2 as YSLEER. V lost 2 bases to trimming and J lost 7 bases, with 18 bases between them. The CDR3 is 15 residues long. This CDR3 is CASSQTSGLYNEQYF. The CDR3 DNA sequence: TGCGCCAGCAGCCAAACCAGCGGCCTATACAATGAGCAGTACTTC.

With regard to this clonotype: A read error is possible here, since a much larger clone lies one base away. The chain joins TRBV11-3 to TRBJ2-7, with D possibly called TRBD1 or TRBD2 (6 bases each). Per the germline V gene, CDR1 is SGHNT and CDR2 is YENEEA. The CDR3 runs 13 residues. CDR3 amino acids: CASSLGGRHEQYF. CDR3 bases: TGTGCCAGCAGTTTAGGGGGGCGGCATGAGCAGTACTTC.

V usage is TRBV29-1 and J usage is TRBJ1-5; tentative D call: TRBD1 (5 bases). Germline lookup yields CDR1 SQVTM and CDR2 ANQGSEA. V was pared by 4 bases and J by 2 bases, with 15 bases between. This CDR3 is 15 amino acids long. The CDR3 loop reads CSVGGGSKGNQPQHF. The CDR3 nucleotides read TGCAGCGTTGGGGGGGGGAGTAAGGGCAATCAGCCCCAGCATTTT.